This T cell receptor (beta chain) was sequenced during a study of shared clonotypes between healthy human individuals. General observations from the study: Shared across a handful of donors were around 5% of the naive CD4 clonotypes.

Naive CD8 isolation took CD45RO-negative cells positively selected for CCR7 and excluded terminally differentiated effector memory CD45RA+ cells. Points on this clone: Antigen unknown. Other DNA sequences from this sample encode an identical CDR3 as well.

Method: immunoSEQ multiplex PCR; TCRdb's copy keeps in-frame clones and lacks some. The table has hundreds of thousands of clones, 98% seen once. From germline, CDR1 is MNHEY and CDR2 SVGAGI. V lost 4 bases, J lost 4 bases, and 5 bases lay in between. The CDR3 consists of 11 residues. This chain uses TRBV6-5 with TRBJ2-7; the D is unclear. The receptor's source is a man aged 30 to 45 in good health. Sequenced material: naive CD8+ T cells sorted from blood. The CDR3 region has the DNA TGTGCCAGCAGTTTGGGATACGAGCAGTACTTC. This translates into CASSLGYEQYF.